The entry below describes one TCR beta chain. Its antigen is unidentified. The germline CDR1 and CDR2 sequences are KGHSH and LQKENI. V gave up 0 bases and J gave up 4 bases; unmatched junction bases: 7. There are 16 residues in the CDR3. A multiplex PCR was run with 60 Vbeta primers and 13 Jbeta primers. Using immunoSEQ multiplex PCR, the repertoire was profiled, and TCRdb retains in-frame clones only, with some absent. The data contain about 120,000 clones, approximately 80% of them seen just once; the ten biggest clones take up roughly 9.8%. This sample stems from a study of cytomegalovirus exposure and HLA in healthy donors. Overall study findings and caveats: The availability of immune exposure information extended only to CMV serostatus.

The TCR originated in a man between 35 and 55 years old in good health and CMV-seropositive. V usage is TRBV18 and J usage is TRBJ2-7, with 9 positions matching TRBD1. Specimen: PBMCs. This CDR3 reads CASSPPSGQGRYEQYF. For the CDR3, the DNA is TGTGCCAGCTCACCACCGTCGGGACAGGGAAGGTACGAGCAGTACTTC.